This is a list of T cell receptor beta chains from one sample in a study of T cells in Graves' hyperthyroidism and ophthalmopathy. TCRdb itself ran the multiplex PCR reads through MiXCR, one entry per CDR3 protein. In the table there are fewer than 650,000 distinct CDR3 sequences, about 15% of which are singletons. What was sequenced was blood. The source of these receptors is a woman aged 30 to 39 with Graves' hyperthyroidism that later progressed to Graves' ophthalmopathy. Both conserved end residues are trimmed from each CDR3.

CDR3 protein	V gene	J gene
ASSPQGEDRDTQY	TRBV7-9	TRBJ2-3
ASSHLRNGYT	TRBV3-1	TRBJ1-2
AWSPHLLDEQF	TRBV30	TRBJ2-1
ASSPERGNTGELF	TRBV18	TRBJ2-2
ASSRDWNEKLF	TRBV27	TRBJ1-4
ASSNGQGRAF	TRBV2	TRBJ1-1
ASATDRAGNSPLH	TRBV28	TRBJ1-6
ATSDLPGGEQF	TRBV24-1	TRBJ2-1
SASRQGSNPPQH	TRBV20-1	TRBJ1-5
ASGLPTGGLNEQF	TRBV12-5	TRBJ2-1
ASGPTGAYEQY	TRBV2	TRBJ2-7
ASSQGTREGRNYEQY	TRBV4-3	TRBJ2-7
ASSQDAGSNEQY	TRBV4-2	TRBJ2-7
ASSPQGEAQF	TRBV27	TRBJ2-1
ASSGTTFLSGHTSYEQY	TRBV12-3/TRBV12-4	TRBJ2-7
ASSKPLGEQF	TRBV27	TRBJ2-1
ASSPRQGEGQPQH	TRBV18	TRBJ1-5
ATSDPMNGQPQH	TRBV24-1	TRBJ1-5
ASSLGAGPTDTQY	TRBV7-7	TRBJ2-3
ASSSLRDETDTQY	TRBV7-9	TRBJ2-3
ASSPALAKNIQY	TRBV28	TRBJ2-4
ASTDSLQGATDTQY	TRBV7-9	TRBJ2-3